This T cell receptor (beta chain) appears in the sequencing data of a study of shared T cell receptors in the human thymus. This clone was recorded once. Using immunoSEQ multiplex PCR, the repertoire was profiled, and TCRdb retains in-frame clones only, with some absent. The sample holds about 380,000 clones, approximately 95% seen once. The sequenced material came from thymocytes. This receptor was taken from a human donor.

The CDR3 region has the DNA TGTGCCAGCAGCCCTCGGGAGAGTGGCTACACCTTC. Translating gives CASSPRESGYTF. This chain uses TRBV14 with TRBJ1-2; D gene ambiguous. The CDR3 is 12 residues long. Germline loops: CDR1 SGHDN, CDR2 FVKESK. V lost 4 bases to trimming and J lost 7 bases, with 10 bases between them.